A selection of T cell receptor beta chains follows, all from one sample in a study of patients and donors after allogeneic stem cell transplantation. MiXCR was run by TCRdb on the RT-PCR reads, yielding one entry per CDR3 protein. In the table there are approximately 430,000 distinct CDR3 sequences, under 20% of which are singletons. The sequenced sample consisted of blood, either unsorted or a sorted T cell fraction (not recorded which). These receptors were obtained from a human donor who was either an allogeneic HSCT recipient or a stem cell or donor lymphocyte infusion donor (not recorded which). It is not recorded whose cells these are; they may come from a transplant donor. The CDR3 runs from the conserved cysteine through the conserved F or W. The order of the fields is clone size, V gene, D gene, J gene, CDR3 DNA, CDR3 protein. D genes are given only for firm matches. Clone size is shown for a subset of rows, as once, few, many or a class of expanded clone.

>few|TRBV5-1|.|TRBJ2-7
TGCGCCAGCAGCAAGTTCGGGAGATCCTACGAGCAGTACTTC
CASSKFGRSYEQYF
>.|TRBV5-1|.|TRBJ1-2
TGCGCCAGCAGCTTGGCCGGGAGGAGTAATAACTATGGCTACACCTTC
CASSLAGRSNNYGYTF
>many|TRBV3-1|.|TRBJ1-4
TGTGCCAGCAGCCAAGTGGATGGACGGACCGAAAATGAAAAACTGTTTTTT
CASSQVDGRTENEKLFF
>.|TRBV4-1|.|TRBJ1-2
TGCGCCAGCAGCTTCCGGGCCCAAGGTCCTAACTATGGCTACACCTTC
CASSFRAQGPNYGYTF
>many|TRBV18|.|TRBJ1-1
TGTGCCAGCTCACCCCCGGGCTGGCACACTGAAGCTTTCTTT
CASSPPGWHTEAFF
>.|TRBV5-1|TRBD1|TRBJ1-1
TGCGCCAGCAGCAAAAGACAGGGGAACACTGAAGCTTTCTTT
CASSKRQGNTEAFF
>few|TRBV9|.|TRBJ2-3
TGTGCCAGCAGCGCCTTGGGGGCAGATACGCAGTATTTT
CASSALGADTQYF
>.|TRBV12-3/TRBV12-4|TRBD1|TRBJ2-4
TGTGCCAGCAGTGAAGGACAGGGGGGGCCCAAAAACATTCAGTACTTC
CASSEGQGGPKNIQYF
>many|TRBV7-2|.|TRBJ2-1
TGTGCCAGCAGCTTAGGCTACAGTGCCTCGGTCCGGTTCTTC
CASSLGYSASVRFF
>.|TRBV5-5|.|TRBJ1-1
TGTGCCAGCAGACATCGGAAGGGTCGGGGTACGAACACTGAAGCTTTCTTT
CASRHRKGRGTNTEAFF
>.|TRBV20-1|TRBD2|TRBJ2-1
TGCAGTGCTAGGCTACTACTAGCGGGCACATACAATGAGCAGTTCTTC
CSARLLLAGTYNEQFF
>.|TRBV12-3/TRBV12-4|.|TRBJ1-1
TGTGCCAGCAGTTTCCTGGGACGGACGAACACTGAAGCTTTCTTT
CASSFLGRTNTEAFF
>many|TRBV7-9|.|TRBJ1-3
TGTGCCAGCAGCGACCTCAGAGCCTCTGGAAACACCATATATTTT
CASSDLRASGNTIYF
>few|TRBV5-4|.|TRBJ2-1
TGTGCCAGCAGCTTGGTTGCGGTTTCGTACAATGAGCAGTTCTTC
CASSLVAVSYNEQFF
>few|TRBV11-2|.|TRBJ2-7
TGTGCCAGCAGCTTAGTGCGGCAGGGGGGGTTCTACGAGCAGTACTTC
CASSLVRQGGFYEQYF
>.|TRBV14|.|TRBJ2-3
TGTGCCAGCAGCCCTGAGAGGAGGATAAACACAGATACGCAGTATTTT
CASSPERRINTDTQYF
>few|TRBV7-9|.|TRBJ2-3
TGTGCCAGCAGCTTAGCGGGGGGGCTAAGGGCAGATACGCAGTATTTT
CASSLAGGLRADTQYF
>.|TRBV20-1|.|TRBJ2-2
TGCAGTGCCAAGGCGGGGCGCGGGGAGCTGTTTTTT
CSAKAGRGELFF
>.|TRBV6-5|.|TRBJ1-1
TGTGCCAGCAGTTACTCGACCCTGAACACTGAAGCTTTCTTT
CASSYSTLNTEAFF
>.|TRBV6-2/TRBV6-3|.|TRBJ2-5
TGTGCCAGCAGTTACGCTTCTGGGGACGCTGGAGAGACCCAGTACTTC
CASSYASGDAGETQYF
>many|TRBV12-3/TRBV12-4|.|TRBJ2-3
TGTGCCAGCAGACTAGGGGAACGTTATACGCAGTATTTT
CASRLGERYTQYF
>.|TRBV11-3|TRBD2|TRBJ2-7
TGTGCCAGCAGCCGGGGACTAGCGGGGTCCCTCGAGCAGTACTTC
CASSRGLAGSLEQYF
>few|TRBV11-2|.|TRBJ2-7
TGTGCCAGCAGCTCGAATTTCGCTAGTGGTTCCTACGAGCAGTACTTC
CASSSNFASGSYEQYF
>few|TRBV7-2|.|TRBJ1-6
TGTGCCAGCAGCCCCGACAGATATAATTCACCCCTCCACTTT
CASSPDRYNSPLHF
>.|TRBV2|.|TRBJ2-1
TGTGCCAGCAATGGCTACCACAATGAGCAGTTCTTC
CASNGYHNEQFF
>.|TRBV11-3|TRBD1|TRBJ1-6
TGTGCCAGCCGCAGGGGGCAGGAATCACCCCTCCACTTT
CASRRGQESPLHF
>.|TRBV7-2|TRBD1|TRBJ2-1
TGTGCCAGCAGCCTTGGGACAGGGATGAGGAATGAGCAGTTCTTC
CASSLGTGMRNEQFF
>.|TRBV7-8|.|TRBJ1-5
TGTGCCAGCAGCTTAGACGGACAGAATAGCAATCAGCCCCAGCATTTT
CASSLDGQNSNQPQHF
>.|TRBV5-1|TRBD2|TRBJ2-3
TGCGCCAGCAGTTTGGGACTAGCGGGAGGTATGGATACGCAGTATTTT
CASSLGLAGGMDTQYF
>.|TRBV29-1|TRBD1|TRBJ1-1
TGCAGCGTTGATCCGATAGACAGGGGTGAAGCTTTCTTT
CSVDPIDRGEAFF
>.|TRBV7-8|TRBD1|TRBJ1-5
TGTGCCAGCAGCTTAGCGGGGGACAGGGGAAAGCCCCAGCATTTT
CASSLAGDRGKPQHF
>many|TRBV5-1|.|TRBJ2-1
TGCGCCAGCAGCTGGTACAATGAGCAGTTCTTC
CASSWYNEQFF
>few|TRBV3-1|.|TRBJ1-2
TGTGCCACCTCTAGGTCCAGCCCAAGTGGCTACACCTTC
CATSRSSPSGYTF
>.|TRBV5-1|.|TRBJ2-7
TGCGCCAGCAGCTTGTTTGACCACGGGGTCACCTACGAGCAGTACTTC
CASSLFDHGVTYEQYF
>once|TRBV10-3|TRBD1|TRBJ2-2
TGTGCCATCAGGGCGGGACAGGCCCAGAACACCGGGGAGCTGTTTTTT
CAIRAGQAQNTGELFF
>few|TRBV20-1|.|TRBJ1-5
TGCAGTGCTAGGGATTGGACGGCGCTTGGCAATCAGCCCCAGCATTTT
CSARDWTALGNQPQHF
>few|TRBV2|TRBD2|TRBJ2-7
TGTGCCAGCAGTGCGAATCTAGCGGGAGGCCGCTACGAGCAGTACTTC
CASSANLAGGRYEQYF
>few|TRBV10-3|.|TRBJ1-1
TGTGCCATCAGGGGAGACCGGACGGGGAACACTGAAGCTTTCTTT
CAIRGDRTGNTEAFF
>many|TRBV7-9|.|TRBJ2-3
TGTGCCAGCAGCCGTCCCGGGGTAGACGGCACAGATACGCAGTATTTT
CASSRPGVDGTDTQYF
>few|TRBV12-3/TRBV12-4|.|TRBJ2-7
TGTGCCAGCAGGCCCTATGGAGGTTCGTACGAGCAGTACTTC
CASRPYGGSYEQYF
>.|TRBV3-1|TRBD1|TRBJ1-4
TGTGCCAGCAGCCATCTACAGGGGAAGGAACTGTTTTTT
CASSHLQGKELFF
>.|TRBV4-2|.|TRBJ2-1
TGTGCCAGCAGTCAAGGGAATAGCGGAAGCTCCTACAATGAGCAGTTCTTC
CASSQGNSGSSYNEQFF
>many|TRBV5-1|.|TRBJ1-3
TGCGCCAGCAGCTTGGCCGGACAGCCTGGAAACACCATATATTTT
CASSLAGQPGNTIYF
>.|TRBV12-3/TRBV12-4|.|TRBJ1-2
TGTGCCAGCAGTCGGGATCCGGATGGCTACACCTTC
CASSRDPDGYTF